This passage covers 24 T cell receptor beta chains from one sample sequenced in a study of PD-1 blockade in mismatch repair-deficient tumors. The table came from immunoSEQ multiplex PCR; TCRdb's copy has only in-frame clones and leaves some out. The top ten clones hold about 20% of a sample with around 38,000 clones, 79% of them seen once. This material consisted of peripheral blood, taken 4 weeks after starting pembrolizumab. The receptor set was obtained from an adult with mismatch repair-deficient cancer.

The rearrangement uses TRBV5-4 and TRBJ2-1; 7 nucleotides align to TRBD2. The CDR3 sequence is 15 residues long. Germline V gene sequence: CDR1 SGHNT, CDR2 YYREEE (reference sequence). Germline trimming cut 0 bases from V and 6 bases from J; bases unmatched to any gene: 6. In nucleotides, the CDR3 is TGTGCCAGCAGCTTGGGACTAGCTCAACTCAATGAGCAGTTCTTC. Its protein is CASSLGLAQLNEQFF.

The chain's CDR3 is CASSGSGTANQPQHF. CDR3 nucleotide sequence: TGTGCCAGCAGTGGGTCCGGGACAGCTAATCAGCCCCAGCATTTT. This chain joins TRBV25-1 and TRBJ1-5; TRBD1 agrees at 7 bases. Germline assignment: CDR1 MGHDK and CDR2 SYGVNS. V lost 4 bases, J lost 4 bases, and 7 bases stayed unmatched. The CDR3 runs to 15 residues.

The chain joins TRBV2 to TRBJ2-7; D unclear. The germline V gene has CDR1 SNHLY and CDR2 FYNNEI. Trimming pared 2 bases from V and 2 bases from J, leaving 4 bases between. This CDR3 region has 12 residues. In nucleotides, the CDR3 is TGTGCCAGCAGTGAAAGGGCCTACGAGCAGTACTTC. Its translation: CASSERAYEQYF.

The chain combines TRBV6-1 with TRBJ2-7, with 11 bases lining up with TRBD2. Germline loops: CDR1 MNHNS, CDR2 SASEGT. This CDR3 is built from 15 residues. Trimming at V came to 6 bases and at J to 4 bases, leaving 8 bases not matched to a gene. The CDR3 DNA reads as TGTGCCAGCAGCCTCGGGACTAGCGGCTCTTACGAGCAGTACTTC. Translating gives CASSLGTSGSYEQYF.

J is TRBJ2-6 and V is TRBV19; TRBD1 matches at 7 bases. Germline values: CDR1 LNHDA, CDR2 SQIVND (reference sequence). CDR3 length: 17 amino acids. Trimming cost V 6 bases and J 0 bases; bases outside gene matches: 8. The CDR3 loop is CASRRTGTSSGANVLTF. DNA for the CDR3: TGTGCCAGTAGGAGGACAGGAACCTCCTCTGGGGCCAACGTCCTGACTTTC.

This CDR3 is CASSLAGPGGIGETQYF. The CDR3, as DNA: TGTGCCAGCAGCTTAGCGGGGCCGGGAGGGATAGGGGAGACCCAGTACTTC. The rearrangement joins TRBV7-2 to TRBJ2-5; 8 bases are a match to TRBD2. CDR1 and CDR2 from the germline V gene are SGHTA and FQGNSA. V lost 0 bases, J lost 5 bases, and 11 bases stayed unmatched. The CDR3 is 17 residues long.

V and J are TRBV21-1 and TRBJ2-1; the table names TRBD2, a call not compared with the DNA. TRBV21-1 is reported as a pseudogene. The CDR3 is 16 amino acids. CDR3: CASSAKLAGVTNEQFF. The CDR3 DNA follows: TGTGCCAGCAGCGCCAAACTAGCGGGAGTAACCAATGAGCAGTTCTTC.

The V and J genes are TRBV28 and TRBJ1-5; D remains ambiguous. The CDR3 runs 16 residues. Germline lookup yields CDR1 MDHEN and CDR2 SYDVKM. Trimming pared 5 bases from V and 2 bases from J, leaving 16 bases between. CDR3 in DNA: TGTGCCAGCAGTGTTGGAGTAGGCCTCGGCAATCAGCCCCAGCATTTT. Protein sequence: CASSVGVGLGNQPQHF. Full variable domain (outside the CDR3, taken from reference TRBV28 and TRBJ1-5): DVKVTQSSRYLVKRTGEKVFLECVQDMDHENMFWYRQDPGLGLRLIYFSYDVKMKEKGDIPEGYSVSREKKERFSLILESASTNQTSMYLCASSVGVGLGNQPQHFGDGTRLSIL.

The rearrangement joins TRBV4-3 to TRBJ1-1, with 11 positions matching TRBD1. Germline lookup yields CDR1 LGHNA and CDR2 YSLEER. This CDR3 has 16 amino acids. V gave up 2 bases and J gave up 5 bases; unmatched junction bases: 7. The CDR3 is CASSQTSGQGGTEAFF. The DNA of the CDR3 is TGCGCCAGCAGCCAAACCTCGGGACAGGGGGGAACTGAAGCTTTCTTT.

The chain recombines TRBV15 with TRBJ2-7; 9 nucleotides line up with TRBD2. This CDR3 has 16 amino acids. Germline CDR1 and CDR2: LNHNV and YYDKDF (reference sequence). J gave up 5 bases and V 1 base, and 9 bases lay outside the gene matches. In DNA form, the CDR3 reads TGTGCCACCAGCAGAGTGACTAGCGGAGGGGCTCACGAGCAGTACTTC. Amino acid sequence: CATSRVTSGGAHEQYF.

The rearrangement joins TRBV6-1 to TRBJ2-7; 8 bases are shared with TRBD1. Unmatched junction bases numbered 4, after V lost 6 bases and J lost 6 bases. The CDR3 is made up of 12 amino acids. CDR1 and CDR2 (germline): MNHNS, SASEGT. This CDR3 reads CASSWTGSEQYF. The CDR3 DNA is TGTGCCAGCAGCTGGACAGGGAGCGAGCAGTACTTC.

This clone showed up just a few times. This sample includes further DNA sequences coding for the same CDR3. The genes are TRBV6-5 and TRBJ2-3; 8 bases are shared with TRBD2. The germline V gene encodes CDR1 MNHEY and CDR2 SVGAGI. The CDR3 totals 15 residues. V gave up 6 bases and J gave up 0 bases; unmatched junction bases: 5. The CDR3 spells CASRNSGASTDTQYF. CDR3 in DNA: TGTGCCAGCAGGAATAGCGGGGCGAGCACAGATACGCAGTATTTT.

The gene calls are TRBV2 and TRBJ2-5, with 8 bases lining up with TRBD2. Unmatched junction bases numbered 14, after V lost 0 bases and J lost 5 bases. Germline V lookup: CDR1 SNHLY, CDR2 FYNNEI. The CDR3 totals 18 residues. In DNA, the CDR3 is TGTGCCAGCAGTGAAGCGGTTAGCGGGATGTGGACGGTGGAGACCCAGTACTTC. Translation: CASSEAVSGMWTVETQYF. Based on the CDR3 plus reference TRBV2 and TRBJ2-5, the full variable domain is EPEVTQTPSHQVTQMGQEVILRCVPISNHLYFYWYRQILGQKVEFLVSFYNNEISEKSEIFDDQFSVERPDGSNFTLKIRSTKLEDSAMYFCASSEAVSGMWTVETQYFGPGTRLLVL.

This chain connects TRBV5-4 to TRBJ2-1; D not certain. V gave up 3 bases and J gave up 2 bases, with 12 bases separating them. Germline V gene sequence: CDR1 SGHNT, CDR2 YYREEE (reference sequence). The CDR3 totals 15 residues. This CDR3 reads CASSSFNEAYNEQFF. In DNA, the CDR3 is TGTGCCAGCAGCTCTTTCAACGAGGCCTACAATGAGCAGTTCTTC.

This clone has more than one count but fewer than ten. The V and J genes are TRBV7-9 and TRBJ2-7; D remains unclear. Trimming left V 1 base short and J 0 bases short, with 10 bases between. This CDR3 has 15 amino acids. The germline CDR1 and CDR2 sequences are SEHNR and FQNEAQ (reference sequence). The chain's CDR3 is CASSLDWTSSYEQYF. Here the CDR3 DNA reads TGTGCCAGCAGCTTAGATTGGACGAGCTCCTACGAGCAGTACTTC.

The rearrangement joins TRBV11-2 to TRBJ2-3, with 9 bases that match TRBD2. Germline trimming cut 2 bases from V and 0 bases from J; bases unmatched to any gene: 12. The CDR3 loop spans 19 amino acids. Germline CDR1 reads SGHAT; CDR2 reads FQNNGV. CDR3 amino acids: CASSLLGGASGASTDTQYF. CDR3 coding DNA: TGTGCCAGCAGCTTATTAGGCGGGGCTAGCGGGGCTAGCACAGATACGCAGTATTTT.

This clone was observed a few times. The chain employs TRBV9 and TRBJ1-2; 12 bases align to TRBD1. The CDR3 runs 18 residues. Germline V gene data show CDR1 as SGDLS and CDR2 as YYNGEE. The V and J ends lost 3 bases and 3 bases, in that order; junction bases with no gene match: 12. The DNA for the CDR3 is TGTGCCAGCAGCGCCTCGTCCACCGGGACAGGGGGCCACTATGGCTACACCTTC. This sequence encodes CASSASSTGTGGHYGYTF.

The V and J genes are TRBV28 and TRBJ2-1; TRBD1 agrees at 8 bases. This CDR3 has 13 amino acids. V lost 6 bases and J lost 8; bases outside the gene matches: 6. The V gene's germline CDR1 is MDHEN and CDR2 SYDVKM. The CDR3 reads CASSTGQGYEQFF. The CDR3 region has the DNA TGTGCCAGCAGCACAGGACAGGGCTATGAGCAGTTCTTC.

The chain couples TRBV4-1 to TRBJ2-6, with D hard to call. Germline lookup yields CDR1 MGHRA and CDR2 YSYEKL. V was clipped by 3 bases and J by 1 base, with 13 bases between them. The CDR3 length is 17 residues. CDR3 DNA: TGCGCCAGCAGCCAGGCCGTAGGTACTTCTGGGGCCAACGTCCTGACTTTC. Its protein product is CASSQAVGTSGANVLTF.

This chain links TRBV6-5 with TRBJ2-2; D not certain. There are 13 residues in the CDR3. Germline loops: CDR1 MNHEY, CDR2 SVGAGI. Trimming removed 7 bases from V and 0 bases from J, with 6 bases in between. The CDR3 loop reads CASTDTNTGELFF. In DNA, the CDR3 is TGTGCCAGCACAGACACGAACACCGGGGAGCTGTTTTTT.

The chain couples TRBV6-1 to TRBJ1-1; D not certain. Trimming cost V 4 bases and J 6 bases, with 9 bases left between them. Germline CDR1 MNHNS, CDR2 SASEGT. The CDR3 length is 12 residues. The CDR3: CASSGAIAEAFF. CDR3 in DNA: TGTGCCAGCAGTGGCGCGATTGCTGAAGCTTTCTTT.

CDR3 nucleotide sequence: TGTGCCTGGAGTAAAGGGACAGGGGGCAATCAGCCCCAGCATTTT. This codes for CAWSKGTGGNQPQHF. V and J are TRBV30 and TRBJ1-5, with TRBD1 matching 10 bases. Losses at the gene ends were 2 bases for V and 2 bases for J; bases not matched to a gene: 3. CDR1 and CDR2 from the germline V gene are GTSNPN and SVGIG (reference sequence). The CDR3 loop spans 15 amino acids.

This chain connects TRBV5-1 to TRBJ2-7, with D maybe TRBD2 (5 bases). The CDR3 is made up of 13 amino acids. Trimming left V 5 bases short and J 0 bases short, with 9 bases between. Looked up from germline, CDR1 is SGHRS and CDR2 is YFSETQ. CDR3 in DNA: TGCGCCAGCAGTGGGAGCCCCTCCTACGAGCAGTACTTC. Encoded protein: CASSGSPSYEQYF.

This chain connects TRBV27 to TRBJ1-5; D gene ambiguous. This CDR3 has 14 residues. Germline CDR1 is MNHEY and CDR2 is SMNVEV (reference sequence). Trimming left V 0 bases short and J 4 bases short, with 7 bases between. The CDR3 region has the DNA TGTGCCAGCAGTTTATCATCCGGTAATCAGCCCCAGCATTTT. Translation: CASSLSSGNQPQHF.